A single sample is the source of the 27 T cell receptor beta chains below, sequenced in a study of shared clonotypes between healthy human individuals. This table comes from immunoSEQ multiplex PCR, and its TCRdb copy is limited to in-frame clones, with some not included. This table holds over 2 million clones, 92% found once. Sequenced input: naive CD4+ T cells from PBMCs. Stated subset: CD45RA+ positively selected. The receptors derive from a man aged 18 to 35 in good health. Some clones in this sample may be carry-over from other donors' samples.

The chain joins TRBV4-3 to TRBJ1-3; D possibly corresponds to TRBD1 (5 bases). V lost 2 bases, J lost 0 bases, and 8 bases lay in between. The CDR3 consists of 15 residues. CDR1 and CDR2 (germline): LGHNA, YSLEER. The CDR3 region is CASSQQGRSGNTIYF. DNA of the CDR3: TGCGCCAGCAGCCAACAGGGACGCTCTGGAAACACCATATATTTT.

Here the CDR3 reads CASSLWAGTYNEQFF. DNA for the CDR3: TGTGCCAGCAGCTTGTGGGCAGGGACCTACAATGAGCAGTTCTTC. The chain links TRBV5-6 to TRBJ2-1; a possible D gene is TRBD1 (5 bases). Germline lookup yields CDR1 SGHDT and CDR2 YYEEEE. The V end lost 1 base, the J end lost 2 bases, and 10 bases lay between the germline ends. There are 15 residues in the CDR3.

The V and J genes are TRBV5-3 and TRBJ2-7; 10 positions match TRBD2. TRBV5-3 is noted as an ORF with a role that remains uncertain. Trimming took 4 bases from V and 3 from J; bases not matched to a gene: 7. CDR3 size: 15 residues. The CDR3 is CARSQQLAGSYEQYF. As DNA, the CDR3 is TGTGCCAGAAGCCAACAACTAGCGGGGAGCTACGAGCAGTACTTC.

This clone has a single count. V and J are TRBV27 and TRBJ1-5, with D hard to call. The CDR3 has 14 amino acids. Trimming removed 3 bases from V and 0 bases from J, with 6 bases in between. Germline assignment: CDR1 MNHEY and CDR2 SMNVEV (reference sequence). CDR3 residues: CASSFSYSNQPQHF. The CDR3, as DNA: TGTGCCAGCAGTTTTTCGTATAGCAATCAGCCCCAGCATTTT.

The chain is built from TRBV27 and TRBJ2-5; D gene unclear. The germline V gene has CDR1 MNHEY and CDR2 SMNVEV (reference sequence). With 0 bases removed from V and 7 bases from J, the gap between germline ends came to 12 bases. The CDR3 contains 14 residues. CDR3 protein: CASSLSARSGTQYF. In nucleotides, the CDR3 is TGTGCCAGCAGTTTATCTGCCAGATCTGGGACCCAGTACTTC.

CDR3 in DNA: TGTGCCAGCAGTCCGGGACAGGATACCGGAAAACTGTTTTTT. Translation gives CASSPGQDTGKLFF. This rearrangement joins TRBV28 to TRBJ1-4; TRBD1 agrees at 8 bases. This CDR3 has 14 amino acids. Trimming took 5 bases from V and 10 from J; bases not matched to a gene: 9. Germline CDR1 MDHEN, CDR2 SYDVKM.

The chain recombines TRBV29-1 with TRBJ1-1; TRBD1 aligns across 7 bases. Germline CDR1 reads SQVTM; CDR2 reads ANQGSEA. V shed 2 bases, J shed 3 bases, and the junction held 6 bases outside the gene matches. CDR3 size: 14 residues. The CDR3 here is CSVEWRTGDTEAFF. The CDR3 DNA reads TGCAGCGTTGAATGGCGGACAGGAGACACTGAAGCTTTCTTT.

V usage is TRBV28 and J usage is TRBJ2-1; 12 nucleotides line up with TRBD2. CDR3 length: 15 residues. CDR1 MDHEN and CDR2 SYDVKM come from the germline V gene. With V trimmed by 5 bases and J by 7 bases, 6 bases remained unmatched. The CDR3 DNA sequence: TGTGCCAGCAGTACCCCTAGCGGGGGGGTTAATGAGCAGTTCTTC. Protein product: CASSTPSGGVNEQFF.

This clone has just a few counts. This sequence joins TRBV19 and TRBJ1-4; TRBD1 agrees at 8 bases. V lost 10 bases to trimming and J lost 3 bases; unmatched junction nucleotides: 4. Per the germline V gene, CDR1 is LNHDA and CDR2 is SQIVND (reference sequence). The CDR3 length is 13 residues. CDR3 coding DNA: TGTGCCACCGGACAGGGCCCTAATGAAAAACTGTTTTTT. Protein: CATGQGPNEKLFF.

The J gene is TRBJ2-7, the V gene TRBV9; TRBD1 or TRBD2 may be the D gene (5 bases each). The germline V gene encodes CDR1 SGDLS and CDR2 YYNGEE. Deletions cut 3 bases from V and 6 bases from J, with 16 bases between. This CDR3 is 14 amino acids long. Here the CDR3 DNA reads TGTGCCAGCAGCGCCTTACGTCGGGGCTCCGAGCAGTACTTC. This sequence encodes CASSALRRGSEQYF.

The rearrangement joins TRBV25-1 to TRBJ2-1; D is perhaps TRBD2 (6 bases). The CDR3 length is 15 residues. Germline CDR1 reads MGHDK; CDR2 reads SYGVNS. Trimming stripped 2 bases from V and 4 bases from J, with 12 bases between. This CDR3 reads CASSEVSSAYNEQFF. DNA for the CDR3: TGTGCCAGCAGTGAAGTGTCTAGCGCTTACAATGAGCAGTTCTTC.

CDR3 DNA: TGTGCCAGCAGCTTTACGGGCGGCGACTACGAGCAGTACTTC. It encodes CASSFTGGDYEQYF. The gene calls are TRBV7-9 and TRBJ2-7, with D unclear. Germline V gives CDR1 SEHNR, CDR2 FQNEAQ (reference sequence). This CDR3 region has 14 residues. Trimming took 3 bases from V and 3 from J, leaving 12 bases between them.

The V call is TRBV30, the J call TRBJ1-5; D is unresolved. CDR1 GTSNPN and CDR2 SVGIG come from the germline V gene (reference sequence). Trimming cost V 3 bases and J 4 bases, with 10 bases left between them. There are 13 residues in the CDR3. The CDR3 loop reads CAWSLGRNQPQHF. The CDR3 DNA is TGTGCCTGGAGCCTGGGCAGGAATCAGCCCCAGCATTTT.

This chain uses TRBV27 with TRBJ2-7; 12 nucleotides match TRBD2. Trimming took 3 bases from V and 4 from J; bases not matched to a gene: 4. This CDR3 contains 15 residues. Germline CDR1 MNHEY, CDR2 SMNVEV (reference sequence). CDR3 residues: CASSFLAGGSYEQYF. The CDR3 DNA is TGTGCCAGCAGTTTCCTAGCGGGAGGGTCGTACGAGCAGTACTTC.

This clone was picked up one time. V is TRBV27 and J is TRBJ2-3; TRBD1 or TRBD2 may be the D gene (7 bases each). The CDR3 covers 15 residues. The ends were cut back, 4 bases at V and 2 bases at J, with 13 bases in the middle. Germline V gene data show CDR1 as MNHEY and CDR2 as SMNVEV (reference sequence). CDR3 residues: CASSSQGGITDTQYF. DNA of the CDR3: TGTGCCAGCAGTTCTCAGGGGGGGATCACAGATACGCAGTATTTT.

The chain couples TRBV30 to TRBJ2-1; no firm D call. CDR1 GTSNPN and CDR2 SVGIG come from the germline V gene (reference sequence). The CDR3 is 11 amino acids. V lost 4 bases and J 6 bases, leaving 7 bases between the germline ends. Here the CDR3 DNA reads TGTGCCTGGATCTATACCAATGAGCAGTTCTTC. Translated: CAWIYTNEQFF. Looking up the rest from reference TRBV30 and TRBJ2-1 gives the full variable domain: SQTIHQWPATLVQPVGSPLSLECTVEGTSNPNLYWYRQAAGRGLQLLFYSVGIGQISSEVPQNLSASRPQDRQFILSSKKLLLSDSGFYLCAWIYTNEQFFGPGTRLTVL.

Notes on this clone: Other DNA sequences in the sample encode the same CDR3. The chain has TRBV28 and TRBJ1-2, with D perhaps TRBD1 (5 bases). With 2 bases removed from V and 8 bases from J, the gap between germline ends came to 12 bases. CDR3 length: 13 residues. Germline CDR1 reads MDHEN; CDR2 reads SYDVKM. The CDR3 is CASSLNRGRGYTF. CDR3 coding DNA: TGTGCCAGCAGTTTAAACCGGGGCCGGGGCTACACCTTC.

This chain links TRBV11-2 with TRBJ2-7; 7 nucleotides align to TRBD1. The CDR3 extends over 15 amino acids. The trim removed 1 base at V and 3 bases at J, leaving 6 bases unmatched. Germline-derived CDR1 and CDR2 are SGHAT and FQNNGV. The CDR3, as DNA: TGTGCCAGCAGCTTAGGACAGGGAAATGTCTACGAGCAGTACTTC. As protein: CASSLGQGNVYEQYF.

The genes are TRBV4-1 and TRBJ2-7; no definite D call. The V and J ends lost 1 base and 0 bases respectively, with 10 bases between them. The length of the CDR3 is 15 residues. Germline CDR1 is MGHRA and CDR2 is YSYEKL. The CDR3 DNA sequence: TGCGCCAGCAGCCAAGCTGGAGAGCGCTCCTACGAGCAGTACTTC. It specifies CASSQAGERSYEQYF.

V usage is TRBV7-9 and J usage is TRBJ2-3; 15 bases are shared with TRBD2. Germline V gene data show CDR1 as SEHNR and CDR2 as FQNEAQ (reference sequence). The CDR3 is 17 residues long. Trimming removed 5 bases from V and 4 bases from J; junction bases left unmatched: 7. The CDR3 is CASSGLAGGPMSDTQYF. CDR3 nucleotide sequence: TGTGCCAGCAGCGGACTAGCGGGAGGGCCGATGTCAGATACGCAGTATTTT.

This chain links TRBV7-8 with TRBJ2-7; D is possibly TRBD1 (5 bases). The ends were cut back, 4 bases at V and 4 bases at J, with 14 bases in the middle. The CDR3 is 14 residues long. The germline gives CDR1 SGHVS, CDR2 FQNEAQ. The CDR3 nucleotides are TGTGCCAGCAGCTCGCAGGGCTCCGGATACGAGCAGTACTTC. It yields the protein CASSSQGSGYEQYF.

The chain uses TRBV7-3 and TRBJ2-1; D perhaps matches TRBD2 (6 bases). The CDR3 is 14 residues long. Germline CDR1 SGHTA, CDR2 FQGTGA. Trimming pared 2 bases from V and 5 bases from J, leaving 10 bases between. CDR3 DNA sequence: TGTGCCAGCAGCTTAGCGGGATCCCACAATGAGCAGTTCTTC. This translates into CASSLAGSHNEQFF. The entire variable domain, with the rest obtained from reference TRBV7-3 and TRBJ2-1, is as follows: GAGVSQTPSNKVTEKGKYVELRCDPISGHTALYWYRQSLGQGPEFLIYFQGTGAADDSGLPNDRFFAVRPEGSVSTLKIQRTERGDSAVYLCASSLAGSHNEQFFGPGTRLTVL.

CDR3 sequence: CASSPGGIRARARTDTQYF. CDR3 coding DNA: TGCGCCAGCAGCCCGGGGGGCATAAGGGCCCGAGCTAGGACAGATACGCAGTATTTT. The gene calls are TRBV4-1 and TRBJ2-3, with D possibly TRBD2 on 7 matching bases. The CDR3 is made up of 19 amino acids. CDR1 is MGHRA and CDR2 is YSYEKL in the germline V gene. Trimming removed 4 bases at V and 3 bases at J, with 26 bases between.

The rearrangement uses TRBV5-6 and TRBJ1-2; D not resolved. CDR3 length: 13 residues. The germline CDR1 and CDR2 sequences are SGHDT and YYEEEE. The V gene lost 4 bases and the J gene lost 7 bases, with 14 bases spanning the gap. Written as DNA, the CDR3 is TGTGCCAGCAGCCTTGGACCGGCACCTGGCTACACCTTC. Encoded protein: CASSLGPAPGYTF.

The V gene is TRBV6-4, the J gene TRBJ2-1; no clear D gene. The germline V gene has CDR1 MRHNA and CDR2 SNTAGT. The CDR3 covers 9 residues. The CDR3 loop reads CDLNNEQFF. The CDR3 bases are TGTGACTTGAACAATGAGCAGTTCTTC.

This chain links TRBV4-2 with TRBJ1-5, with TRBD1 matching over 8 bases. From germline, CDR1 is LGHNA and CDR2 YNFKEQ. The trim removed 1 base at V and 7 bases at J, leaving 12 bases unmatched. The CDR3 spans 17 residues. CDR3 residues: CASSQVVGQGLWQPQHF. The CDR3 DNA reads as TGTGCCAGCAGCCAAGTGGTCGGACAGGGACTATGGCAGCCCCAGCATTTT.

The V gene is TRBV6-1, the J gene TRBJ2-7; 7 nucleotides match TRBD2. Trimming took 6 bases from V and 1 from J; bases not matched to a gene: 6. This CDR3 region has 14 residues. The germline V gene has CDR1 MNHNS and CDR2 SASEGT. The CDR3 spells CASRELARSYEQYF. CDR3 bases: TGTGCCAGCAGGGAACTAGCGAGGTCCTACGAGCAGTACTTC.